The present T cell receptor beta chain was sequenced within a study of shared clonotypes between healthy human individuals (dated by TCRdb to the early 2020s). About the investigation overall: The cohort included three men and a couple of women between 18 and 49 years of age. Per donor, leukapheresis produced somewhere between about 0.9 and 10 billion PBMCs. For each donor, CD4 naive and CD4 memory were each given three plates, CD8 naive was given two plates, and CD8 memory was given one plate. To increase sequencing depth and limit assay-specific biases, different laboratories used diverse techniques to prepare libraries and sequence TCR repertoires. To estimate repertoire size and how much clonotypes are shared between individuals, the study performed deep sequencing of blood TCR repertoires from a handful of healthy adults. On the study overall, not on this receptor specifically: Only blood was sampled, and tissue TCR repertoires likely differ from those in blood. The genetic and exposure-history diversity represented was limited by the small number of donors. About 4.5% of naive CD4, approximately 3.7% of naive CD8, about 2.1% of memory CD4, and about 0.4% of memory CD8 clonotypes were shared across several donors. Even with the large sequencing depth, rarefaction of the sorted-subset datasets indicated that sequencing was incomplete. Based on pairwise subsampling, the degree of clonotype sharing among donors was expected to be affected by sequencing depth. Larger estimated clonotype richness was generally found for naive subsets than for memory subsets. Clonotypes shared by all four sorted-subset donors showed higher generation probabilities than non-shared clonotypes.

Concerning this clone itself: It lacks a known antigen. No clone much larger than this one lies a single base away; base qualities are absent.

A distance of 16 bases separates the germline ends of V and J, which lose 5 bases and 12 bases respectively. Its CDR3 holds 12 amino acids, cysteine through phenylalanine. The entry retains the CDR3 DNA only, 36 bases that are in frame from base 1. CDR1 and CDR2, per the germline V gene, are MNHNS and SASEGT. CD8 naive samples were CD45RO-negative cells positively selected for CCR7, giving a CD45RA+CCR7+ population that excluded TemRA cells. Healthy HIV-negative adults with no recently reported acute infections or vaccinations were included as donors. All donors were Caucasian adults living in Nashville, Tennessee, USA. After blood collection by leukapheresis, PBMCs were isolated using Ficoll-Histopaque density gradient centrifugation and then cryopreserved in the vapor phase of liquid nitrogen. Purity and quantity of every magnetically sorted T cell population were checked by analytical flow cytometry. Each sorted fraction had its genomic DNA isolated and then quantified by UV absorbance on a Nanodrop 2000c.

Using the deep immunoSEQ assay, TCR CDR3 regions were amplified from genomic DNA by multiplex PCR. Extracted genomic DNA from each cell subset was spread evenly across all wells of several immunoSEQ 96-well plates, with each plate serving as a replicate. For sorted subsets, about 0.2 ug genomic DNA, equal to 25,000 to 35,000 T cell genomes, was loaded into each replicate PCR. The purified libraries were quantified using a Qubit 3.0 fluorometer, sized with a Bioanalyzer 2100, and then quantified again using the KAPA Library Quantification kit. Every immunoSEQ 96-well plate was sequenced on a separate single-read 150-cycle Illumina NextSeq 550 flow cell. In the original analysis: Because the immunoSEQ output included only junctional sequences and no quality scores, the filtering could not be the same as the filtering used for full-length reads. To assign V/J genes and CDR3, sequences were annotated using PyIR, a Python wrapper for IgBLAST v1.9, with IMGT germline references. Reads were removed for weak V/J assignments (E-value above 1e-6), missing CDR3, stop codons, out-of-frame junctions, or ambiguous translated residues. A V3J clonotype was defined by an identical inferred V gene, J gene, and CDR3 amino acid sequence. Percentage overlap between repertoires was computed as shared unique clonotypes divided by the size of the smaller repertoire. Repertoire richness was assessed with RTK rarefaction, the Chao1 estimator, and Recon v2.1 estimates of unobserved clonotypes. OLGA was used to compute generation probabilities for all TCRbeta clonotypes that the gDNA method yielded from four donors. TCRdb stores this immuneACCESS table with in-frame sequences only. Part of the clones is absent; in the studies checked, under half of the shortfall reflects unresolved V genes, and no reason is known for the rest. The V and J calls and clone size are taken from that table; D and trimming were inferred from the DNA. The sample data list about 800,000 clones, and about 96% of these were observed just once. The top ten constitute about 0.22% of the sample.

This TCR was sampled from a man under 40 in good health. The chain is encoded by TRBV6-1 joined to TRBJ2-5; no confident D gene assignment can be made. The sequencing input was naive CD8+ T cells sorted from blood. This specimen's cell subset or site label, interpreted: CD45RA+CCR7+. The CDR3: CASSKLTEKEYF. The base sequence is TGTGCCAGCAGTAAACTAACAGAAAAGGAGTACTTC.